These 30 T cell receptor beta chains share one sample of origin, sequenced in a study of shared clonotypes between healthy human individuals. Sequenced by immunoSEQ multiplex PCR; TCRdb stores in-frame clones only, minus some. The sample shows about 1 million clones, 60% to 80% of them seen only once. The sequencing input was memory CD4+ T cells sorted from blood. Regarding subset: CD45RA-negative fraction. The receptors come from a man between 18 and 29 years old in good health.

This clone was counted a few times. The chain employs TRBV6-6 and TRBJ2-7; possibly TRBD1 for D (6 bases). Germline V gives CDR1 MNHNY, CDR2 SVGAGI (reference sequence). V dropped 5 bases and J dropped 3 bases, with 11 bases sitting between them. CDR3 length: 13 amino acids. The CDR3 nucleotides read TGTGCCAGCAGTCCCTCGACAGGCTACGAGCAGTACTTC. It codes for CASSPSTGYEQYF.

V usage is TRBV30 and J usage is TRBJ1-5; no firm D call. Between the trimmed V and J ends, which lost 0 bases and 5 bases, there was a span of 11 bases. This CDR3 spans 14 amino acids. Germline V gene lookup returns CDR1 GTSNPN and CDR2 SVGIG (reference sequence). For the CDR3, the DNA is TGTGCCTGGAGTGTACAAGGAGGCCATCAGCCCCAGCATTTT. Protein sequence: CAWSVQGGHQPQHF.

This rearrangement joins TRBV5-1 to TRBJ2-7; the D gene is possibly TRBD2 (5 bases). The V end was cut by 6 bases, the J end by 3 bases, with 22 bases between. The CDR3 is 16 residues long. The V gene's germline CDR1 is SGHRS and CDR2 YFSETQ. The CDR3 here is CASTQTTSSGLYEQYF. For the CDR3, the DNA is TGCGCCAGCACCCAAACCACCTCGTCCGGACTCTACGAGCAGTACTTC. The full variable domain, completed using reference TRBV5-1 and TRBJ2-7, is KAGVTQTPRYLIKTRGQQVTLSCSPISGHRSVSWYQQTPGQGLQFLFEYFSETQRNKGNFPGRFSGRQFSNSRSEMNVSTLELGDSALYLCASTQTTSSGLYEQYFGPGTRLTVT.

V gene TRBV30 combines with J gene TRBJ1-4; D is unresolved. With 0 bases removed from V and 6 bases from J, the gap between germline ends came to 14 bases. Germline V gene data show CDR1 as GTSNPN and CDR2 as SVGIG (reference sequence). The CDR3 is 15 residues long. The CDR3 protein is CAWSVLGRGDEKLFF. CDR3 in DNA: TGTGCCTGGAGTGTACTTGGGAGAGGTGATGAAAAACTGTTTTTT.

This clone was counted a few times. The chain uses TRBV6-1 and TRBJ2-6, with D tentatively TRBD1 (5 bases). CDR3 length: 15 amino acids. Germline CDR1 and CDR2: MNHNS and SASEGT. Trimming stripped 3 bases from V and 4 bases from J, with 10 bases between. The CDR3 region has the DNA TGTGCCAGCAGTGACCCAGGGCTCGGGGCCAACGTCCTGACTTTC. Residues: CASSDPGLGANVLTF.

The CDR3 nucleotides are TGTGCCAGCACCACCCGGGGGGTTCAGGCTGGCTACACCTTC. It specifies CASTTRGVQAGYTF. The chain links TRBV5-5 to TRBJ1-2; tentatively, D is TRBD1 (5 bases). The CDR3 totals 14 residues. Trimming took 6 bases from V and 7 from J, leaving 19 bases between them. The germline gives CDR1 SGHKS, CDR2 YYEKEE (reference sequence).

This chain joins TRBV6-1 and TRBJ2-1; D gene unclear. This CDR3 spans 12 amino acids. Germline V lookup: CDR1 MNHNS, CDR2 SASEGT. V lost 5 bases, J lost 4 bases, and 6 bases lay in between. For the CDR3, the DNA is TGTGCCAGCAGTCCACCATACAATGAGCAGTTCTTC. This gives the protein CASSPPYNEQFF.

The chain employs TRBV11-1 and TRBJ2-2, with TRBD1 as a possible D gene (6 bases). V dropped 5 bases and J dropped 0 bases, with 10 bases sitting between them. The CDR3 totals 15 residues. Germline V CDR1 and CDR2: SGHAT, FQDESV (reference sequence). The CDR3 spells CASSPGATNTGELFF. CDR3 in DNA: TGTGCCAGCAGCCCAGGGGCAACGAACACCGGGGAGCTGTTTTTT.

The rearrangement uses TRBV21-1 and TRBJ2-1; the DNA was not used to check the table's D call, TRBD2. TRBV21-1 is labeled a pseudogene. This CDR3 has 19 residues. The CDR3 reads CASSKDYKKGTRRITEQFF. The DNA of the CDR3 is TGTGCCAGCAGCAAAGACTATAAAAAAGGGACTAGAAGGATCACTGAGCAGTTCTTC.

The rearrangement links TRBV30 to TRBJ2-3; 9 nucleotides line up with TRBD1. Germline V lookup: CDR1 GTSNPN, CDR2 SVGIG (reference sequence). There are 15 residues in the CDR3. The V gene end was trimmed by 5 bases and the J gene end by 3 bases; junction bases not matched to a gene: 9. The chain's CDR3 is CAWAQGQGRTDTQYF. The CDR3, as DNA: TGTGCCTGGGCTCAGGGACAGGGTAGGACAGATACGCAGTATTTT.

V and J are TRBV7-9 and TRBJ1-1, with a weak D call TRBD1 (5 bases). Deletions cut 4 bases from V and 2 bases from J, with 17 bases between. The CDR3 has 16 amino acids. From germline, CDR1 is SEHNR and CDR2 FQNEAQ (reference sequence). CDR3 in amino acids: CASSSLDRVINTEAFF. The CDR3 nucleotides read TGTGCCAGCAGCTCGCTAGACAGAGTTATTAACACTGAAGCTTTCTTT.

The chain combines TRBV9 with TRBJ2-7; perhaps TRBD2 as D (6 bases). The CDR3 runs 15 residues. The germline V gene encodes CDR1 SGDLS and CDR2 YYNGEE. V was shortened by 0 bases and J by 7 bases, with 17 bases between the two germline ends. CDR3 region: CASSVVGGTWGEQYF. The CDR3 DNA reads as TGTGCCAGCAGCGTAGTAGGCGGGACCTGGGGGGAGCAGTACTTC.

The rearrangement links TRBV7-2 to TRBJ2-3; D not certain. This CDR3 contains 11 residues. CDR1 and CDR2 (germline): SGHTA, FQGNSA. V was pared by 3 bases and J by 6 bases, with 4 bases between. DNA of the CDR3: TGTGCCAGCAGCTTCGGGGATACGCAGTATTTT. Translation: CASSFGDTQYF.

This chain uses TRBV11-2 with TRBJ2-3; D is perhaps TRBD1 (5 bases). CDR1 SGHAT and CDR2 FQNNGV come from the germline V gene. CDR3 size: 15 residues. The V and J ends lost 1 base and 4 bases respectively, with 12 bases between them. CDR3 region: CASSLGVRESDTQYF. CDR3 coding DNA: TGTGCCAGCAGCTTAGGGGTCAGGGAATCAGATACGCAGTATTTT.

J is TRBJ1-2 and V is TRBV28; D may be TRBD1 (5 bases). The germline gives CDR1 MDHEN, CDR2 SYDVKM. Trimming left V 3 bases short and J 4 bases short, with 9 bases between. The CDR3 is 13 residues long. CDR3 nucleotide sequence: TGTGCCAGCAGTTTCGGGACGGCCTATGGCTACACCTTC. Translating it yields CASSFGTAYGYTF.

This clone has just a few counts. The chain joins TRBV29-1 to TRBJ1-1, with 10 positions matching TRBD1. Germline CDR1 SQVTM, CDR2 ANQGSEA. The CDR3 runs 14 residues. V dropped 4 bases and J dropped 4; count of bases not matched to a gene: 6. The CDR3 region is CSVVGDRGRTEAFF. CDR3 nucleotides: TGCAGCGTTGTAGGGGACAGGGGTCGCACTGAAGCTTTCTTT.

V usage is TRBV5-1 and J usage is TRBJ2-5; 7 nucleotides agree with TRBD1. CDR3 length: 14 amino acids. Germline trimming cut 5 bases from V and 5 bases from J; bases unmatched to any gene: 9. The germline V gene has CDR1 SGHRS and CDR2 YFSETQ. The CDR3 nucleotides are TGCGCCAGCAGTCCCACAGGGGTTTTGGAGACCCAGTACTTC. This sequence encodes CASSPTGVLETQYF. Complete variable domain (other parts from reference TRBV5-1 and TRBJ2-5): KAGVTQTPRYLIKTRGQQVTLSCSPISGHRSVSWYQQTPGQGLQFLFEYFSETQRNKGNFPGRFSGRQFSNSRSEMNVSTLELGDSALYLCASSPTGVLETQYFGPGTRLLVL.

The genes are TRBV9 and TRBJ2-2; TRBD1 matches at 10 bases. The CDR3 is made up of 16 amino acids. Germline lookup yields CDR1 SGDLS and CDR2 YYNGEE. With 4 bases clipped from V and 6 bases from J, the junction kept 9 bases outside the gene matches. The CDR3: CASSSGQGVRAGELFF. CDR3 nucleotide sequence: TGTGCCAGCAGCAGCGGACAGGGGGTAAGAGCCGGGGAGCTGTTTTTT.

The chain couples TRBV5-4 to TRBJ2-1; 9 bases fit TRBD1. The ends lost 4 bases at V and 7 bases at J; junction bases unmatched: 6. The germline V gene encodes CDR1 SGHNT and CDR2 YYREEE (reference sequence). The CDR3 consists of 14 residues. CDR3 loop: CASSPGTGRNEQFF. In nucleotides, the CDR3 is TGTGCCAGCAGCCCCGGGACAGGGAGAAATGAGCAGTTCTTC. Variable domain in full (rest from reference TRBV5-4 and TRBJ2-1): ETGVTQSPTHLIKTRGQQVTLRCSSQSGHNTVSWYQQALGQGPQFIFQYYREEENGRGNFPPRFSGLQFPNYSSELNVNALELDDSALYLCASSPGTGRNEQFFGPGTRLTVL.

The chain is built from TRBV10-3 and TRBJ2-7; D may correspond to TRBD1 or TRBD2 (5 bases each). CDR3 length: 15 residues. CDR1 and CDR2 (germline): ENHRY, SYGVKD. V was shortened by 6 bases and J by 0 bases, with 15 bases between the two germline ends. CDR3 bases: TGTGCCATCAGGGCTCCGGGACCCAGCTCCTACGAGCAGTACTTC. Its translation is CAIRAPGPSSYEQYF.

The chain joins TRBV19 to TRBJ2-3, with 11 bases that match TRBD2. Germline lookup yields CDR1 LNHDA and CDR2 SQIVND (reference sequence). The CDR3 contains 15 residues. The V and J ends lost 6 bases and 3 bases, in that order; junction bases with no gene match: 5. The CDR3 coding sequence is TGTGCCAGTAGCGAGACTAGCGGGAAGACAGATACGCAGTATTTT. Translation gives CASSETSGKTDTQYF.

This clone occurred a few times. The V gene is TRBV7-9, the J gene TRBJ2-1; tentative D call: TRBD1 (6 bases). This CDR3 spans 16 amino acids. CDR1 and CDR2 (germline): SEHNR, FQNEAQ (reference sequence). V gave up 2 bases and J gave up 7 bases, with 18 bases separating them. The CDR3 sequence: CASSLRSRGEGNEQFF. As DNA, the CDR3 is TGTGCCAGCAGCTTACGGTCCAGGGGCGAAGGGAATGAGCAGTTCTTC. The variable domain in full, with the rest retrieved from reference TRBV7-9 and TRBJ2-1, is DTGVSQNPRHKITKRGQNVTFRCDPISEHNRLYWYRQTLGQGPEFLTYFQNEAQLEKSRLLSDRFSAERPKGSFSTLEIQRTEQGDSAMYLCASSLRSRGEGNEQFFGPGTRLTVL.

The rearrangement links TRBV11-2 to TRBJ2-5; D assignment may be TRBD1 or TRBD2 (5 bases each). Per the germline V gene, CDR1 is SGHAT and CDR2 is FQNNGV. The V end was cut by 1 base, the J end by 1 base, with 10 bases between. The CDR3 is 15 amino acids. CDR3 amino acids: CASSLGLGTQETQYF. CDR3 DNA: TGTGCCAGCAGCTTAGGTCTAGGGACCCAAGAGACCCAGTACTTC. Drawing the rest from reference TRBV11-2 and TRBJ2-5, the complete variable domain is EAGVAQSPRYKIIEKRQSVAFWCNPISGHATLYWYQQILGQGPKLLIQFQNNGVVDDSQLPKDRFSAERLKGVDSTLKIQPAKLEDSAVYLCASSLGLGTQETQYFGPGTRLLVL.

This clone turned up a few times. The chain couples TRBV19 to TRBJ1-1; weak D call: TRBD1 (6 bases). V lost 5 bases and J 6 bases, leaving 13 bases between the germline ends. This CDR3 is built from 13 residues. Germline V gene data show CDR1 as LNHDA and CDR2 as SQIVND (reference sequence). The CDR3 DNA sequence: TGTGCCAGTAGTCCACAGGGTTTTCCTGAAGCTTTCTTT. This encodes CASSPQGFPEAFF.

The chain carries TRBV10-3 and TRBJ2-3; TRBD2 agrees at 8 bases. The germline gives CDR1 ENHRY, CDR2 SYGVKD. Trimming took 6 bases from V and 0 from J; bases not matched to a gene: 5. This CDR3 is 15 amino acids long. In DNA, the CDR3 is TGTGCCATCAGCCGAGCGGGGGCAAGCACAGATACGCAGTATTTT. Protein sequence: CAISRAGASTDTQYF.

J is TRBJ1-1 and V is TRBV25-1, with D possibly TRBD1 on 5 matching bases. Trimming cost V 0 bases and J 5 bases, with 13 bases left between them. Germline lookup yields CDR1 MGHDK and CDR2 SYGVNS. The CDR3 totals 15 residues. In nucleotides, the CDR3 is TGTGCCAGCAGTGAATACGGAACAGAGGGGACTGAAGCTTTCTTT. Translated: CASSEYGTEGTEAFF.

This chain joins TRBV2 and TRBJ2-1; 10 bases line up with TRBD2. Losses at the gene ends were 8 bases for V and 8 bases for J; bases not matched to a gene: 6. CDR1 is SNHLY and CDR2 is FYNNEI in the germline V gene. This CDR3 has 13 residues. CDR3 sequence (DNA): TGTGCCAGCGGGGCAGCGGGGGGGTATGAGCAGTTCTTC. Its protein is CASGAAGGYEQFF.

The rearrangement links TRBV7-9 to TRBJ2-1; 10 bases are shared with TRBD1. V was pared by 4 bases and J by 8 bases, with 20 bases of the junction left unmatched. Germline assignment: CDR1 SEHNR and CDR2 FQNEAQ (reference sequence). The CDR3 runs to 19 residues. CDR3 amino acids: CASSSGQGTALRSGDEQFF. The CDR3 DNA reads as TGTGCCAGCAGCTCGGGACAGGGGACGGCCCTACGGTCCGGCGATGAGCAGTTCTTC. The whole variable domain, remainder taken from reference TRBV7-9 and TRBJ2-1, is DTGVSQNPRHKITKRGQNVTFRCDPISEHNRLYWYRQTLGQGPEFLTYFQNEAQLEKSRLLSDRFSAERPKGSFSTLEIQRTEQGDSAMYLCASSSGQGTALRSGDEQFFGPGTRLTVL.

CDR3 DNA sequence: TGTGCCAGCAGCAAGGCCACCGGGGAGCTGTTTTTT. The encoded protein is CASSKATGELFF. This chain connects TRBV7-8 to TRBJ2-2; no firm D call. V lost 5 bases to trimming and J lost 4 bases, with 5 bases between them. Germline assignment: CDR1 SGHVS and CDR2 FQNEAQ. The CDR3 length is 12 residues.

This chain joins TRBV28 and TRBJ1-2; D unresolved. Germline CDR1 reads MDHEN; CDR2 reads SYDVKM. Deletions cut 5 bases from V and 7 bases from J, with 17 bases between. The CDR3 spans 14 residues. CDR3 bases: TGTGCCAGCAGTCTGTCCCGTGGATCCTTTGGCTACACCTTC. Its protein is CASSLSRGSFGYTF.